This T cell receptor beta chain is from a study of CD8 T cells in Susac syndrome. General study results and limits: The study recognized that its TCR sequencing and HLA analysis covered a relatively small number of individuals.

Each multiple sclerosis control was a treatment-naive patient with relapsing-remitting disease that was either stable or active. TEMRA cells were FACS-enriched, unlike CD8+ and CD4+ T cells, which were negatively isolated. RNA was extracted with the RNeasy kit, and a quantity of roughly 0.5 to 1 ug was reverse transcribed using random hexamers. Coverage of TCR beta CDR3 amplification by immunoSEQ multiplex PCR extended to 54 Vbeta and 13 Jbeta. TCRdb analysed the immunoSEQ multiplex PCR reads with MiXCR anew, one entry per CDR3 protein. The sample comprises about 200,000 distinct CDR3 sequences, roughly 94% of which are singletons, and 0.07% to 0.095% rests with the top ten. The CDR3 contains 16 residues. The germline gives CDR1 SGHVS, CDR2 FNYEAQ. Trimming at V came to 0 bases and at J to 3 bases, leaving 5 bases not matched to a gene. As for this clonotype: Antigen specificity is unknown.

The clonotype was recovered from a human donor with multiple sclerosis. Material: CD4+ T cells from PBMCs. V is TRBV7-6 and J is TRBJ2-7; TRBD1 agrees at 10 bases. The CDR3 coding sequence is TGTGCCAGCAGCTTAGCCTCGACAGGGGGCATCTACGAGCAGTACTTC. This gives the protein CASSLASTGGIYEQYF.